The source of this TCR beta chain is a study of blood T cell repertoires in COVID-19. Study summary: The United States, Italy and Spain were the sources of the acute and convalescent COVID-19 samples. Sources were T cells, B-cell-depleted T cells, or PBMCs; the material itself was cDNA or gDNA.

Per the authors' pipeline: Amplification of reference gene primers was used by the study to estimate nucleated cell counts. Measured with immunoSEQ multiplex PCR; TCRdb has only the in-frame clones, and not every one. That table is the source of V, J and clone size, and D and trimming were worked out from the DNA. The sample holds 200,000 to 250,000 clones, about 90% seen once. The length of the CDR3 is 15 residues. Germline values: CDR1 ENHRY, CDR2 SYGVKD. V shed 2 bases, J shed 4 bases, and the junction held 3 bases outside the gene matches. This clonotype originated in a man in his forties or fifties with active or convalescent COVID-19. The V call is TRBV10-3, the J call TRBJ2-1, with TRBD2 matching over 9 bases. Sequencing used peripheral blood. CDR3 bases: TGTGCCATCAGTGAGGCTAGCGGGGAATACAATGAGCAGTTCTTC. Encoded protein: CAISEASGEYNEQFF.